This TCR beta chain derives from a study of blood T cell repertoires in COVID-19. Overall study: From the United States, Italy and Spain came samples of acute and convalescent COVID-19. T cells, B-cell-depleted T cells, or PBMCs supplied cDNA or gDNA.

In the authors' methods: Cell counts per sample came from amplifying reference gene primers. Some clones are missing from TCRdb's copy, which holds only in-frame ones; the method was immunoSEQ multiplex PCR. V, J and clone size are those of that table, while D and trimming were read from the DNA. The sample has roughly 57,000 clones, 75% to 80% seen once. The CDR3 totals 15 residues. The V and J ends lost 3 bases and 4 bases respectively, with 16 bases between them. Germline lookup yields CDR1 GTSNPN and CDR2 SVGIG (reference sequence). The source is a man between 65 and 85 years old with active or convalescent COVID-19. Sample: peripheral blood. The J gene is TRBJ1-5, the V gene TRBV30; D may be TRBD1 (6 bases). The CDR3 reads CAWSSPGQGNQPQHF. As DNA, the CDR3 is TGTGCCTGGAGCAGCCCAGGCCAGGGGAATCAGCCCCAGCATTTT.